The clone carrying this T cell receptor beta chain occurred a few times. Study processing details: Estimates of nucleated cell counts were drawn from the amplification of reference gene primers. Profiled with immunoSEQ multiplex PCR; TCRdb holds only in-frame clones, not every one. V and J calls and clone size come straight from that table; D and trimming were deduced from the DNA. The sample holds tens of thousands of clones, 70% to 90% seen once. The sample comes from a study of blood T cell repertoires in COVID-19. Looking at the study overall: The samples span acute and convalescent COVID-19 from the United States, Italy and Spain. PBMCs, B-cell-depleted T cells, or T cells provided the cDNA or gDNA that made up the material.

V lost 5 bases, J lost 6 bases, and 13 bases lay in between. This CDR3 is 14 amino acids long. Germline V gene sequence: CDR1 SGHTA, CDR2 FQGNSA. This clonotype was sampled from a man aged 50 to 60 with active COVID-19. Source material: peripheral blood. This chain connects TRBV7-2 to TRBJ2-2, with D unclear. DNA of the CDR3: TGTGCCAGCAGCCCGACAATGTTAGCCGGGGAGCTGTTTTTT. It translates to CASSPTMLAGELFF. The variable domain in full, completed from reference TRBV7-2 and TRBJ2-2, reads GAGVSQSPSNKVTEKGKDVELRCDPISGHTALYWYRQSLGQGLEFLIYFQGNSAPDKSGLPSDRFSAERTGGSVSTLTIQRTQQEDSAVYLCASSPTMLAGELFFGEGSRLTVL.